This T cell receptor (beta chain) was identified during a study of T cell responses to AZD1222 COVID-19 vaccine. The study's findings and limits: Across spike, vaccine-associated CD4 TCRs were found, dominant at 160-218 and 743-854. A mostly white British donor set with more females was recruited, and clonal diversity was possibly underestimated.

Second-dose schedules of about 4 or about 12 weeks were combined. Note on this clone: Antigen: not known.

The assay was immunoSEQ multiplex PCR, and TCRdb's table has in-frame clones only and misses some. The sample contains approximately 150,000 clones, 80% to 95% of which appear only once. This receptor was identified in an adult who received the AZD1222 COVID-19 vaccine. The material was peripheral blood, obtained 28 days after the second AZD1222 dose.

In DNA, the CDR3 is TGTGCCAGCAGCTTAGCGCCGGGGTCAGGTGGAAACACCATATATTTT. Amino acids: CASSLAPGSGGNTIYF. The chain couples TRBV7-9 to TRBJ1-3, with unresolved D. V shed 0 bases and J shed 3 bases, with 12 bases lying between them. This CDR3 has 16 amino acids. Looked up from germline, CDR1 is SEHNR and CDR2 is FQNEAQ (reference sequence).